Listed below are T cell receptor beta chains from one sample, sequenced in a study of blood T cell repertoires in COVID-19. The data were produced by immunoSEQ multiplex PCR, yet TCRdb's version contains in-frame clones alone and is incomplete. The profile shows 430,000 or so clones, approximately 90% of them singletons. The material sequenced was PBMCs or T cells enriched from blood (not recorded which). The receptors come from a woman aged 40 to 49 who had recovered from COVID-19. Both conserved end residues are part of each CDR3. D genes are given only for firm matches. Only part of the rows carry a size: once, few, many, or a class if the clone is expanded.

J | size | D | V | CDR3 | DNA
TRBJ2-5 | few | TRBD2 | TRBV10-3 | CAISDREARETQYF | TGTGCCATCAGTGATCGGGAGGCCAGGGAGACCCAGTACTTC
TRBJ2-1 | NA | NA | TRBV12-3/TRBV12-4 | CASSPSNRVQFF | TGTGCCAGCAGCCCTAGCAACAGGGTGCAATTCTTC
TRBJ2-1 | NA | TRBD2 | TRBV6-5 | CASSYVSGTYNEQFF | TGTGCCAGCAGTTACGTTAGCGGGACGTACAATGAGCAGTTCTTC
TRBJ1-5 | NA | NA | TRBV19 | CASSIYRHNQPQHF | TGTGCCAGTAGTATATACAGACACAATCAGCCCCAGCATTTT
TRBJ2-5 | NA | NA | TRBV6-2/TRBV6-3 | CASSYGAGEETQYF | TGTGCCAGCAGTTATGGTGCAGGGGAAGAGACCCAGTACTTC
TRBJ2-4 | few | NA | TRBV4-1 | CASSQDRPGEAKNIQYF | TGCGCCAGCAGCCAAGATCGGCCAGGGGAAGCCAAAAACATTCAGTACTTC
TRBJ1-2 | NA | NA | TRBV19 | CASSVGSPNYGYTF | TGTGCCAGTAGTGTTGGGAGCCCTAACTATGGCTACACCTTC
TRBJ2-2 | NA | NA | TRBV9 | CASSVSGSNTGELFF | TGTGCCAGCAGCGTATCAGGGTCAAACACCGGGGAGCTGTTTTTT
TRBJ2-1 | once | TRBD1 | TRBV15 | CATSRRQGEGNEQFF | TGTGCCACCAGCAGAAGACAGGGGGAAGGTAATGAGCAGTTCTTC
TRBJ1-5 | NA | TRBD1 | TRBV2 | CASRGQGGDQPQHF | TGTGCCAGCAGGGGACAGGGGGGCGATCAGCCCCAGCATTTT
TRBJ2-3 | NA | NA | TRBV19 | CASSISGVAADTQYF | TGTGCCAGTAGTATCTCAGGGGTCGCGGCAGATACGCAGTATTTT
TRBJ1-6 | NA | TRBD1 | TRBV27 | CASSFPPGQGRGSPLHF | TGTGCCAGCAGTTTTCCCCCGGGACAGGGGCGCGGATCACCCCTCCACTTT
TRBJ2-7 | NA | TRBD1 | TRBV6-2/TRBV6-3 | CASSYGTPGQGSEQYF | TGTGCCAGCAGTTACGGGACCCCGGGACAGGGGAGCGAGCAGTACTTC
TRBJ2-1 | few | NA | TRBV2 | CASRWTEEQFF | TGTGCCAGCAGGTGGACAGAAGAGCAGTTCTTC
TRBJ1-1 | NA | NA | TRBV10-1 | CASSRGLAEAFF | TGCGCCAGCAGTCGAGGTCTGGCTGAAGCTTTCTTT
TRBJ2-1 | NA | TRBD2 | TRBV10-3 | CATAGGNSYNEQFF | TGTGCCACCGCCGGGGGGAACTCCTACAATGAGCAGTTCTTC
TRBJ2-3 | NA | TRBD2 | TRBV9 | CASSVLAGGGTQYF | TGTGCCAGCAGCGTATTAGCGGGAGGAGGTACGCAGTATTTT
TRBJ2-3 | few | NA | TRBV20-1 | CSSRSDTQYF | TGCAGTTCCCGGTCAGATACGCAGTATTTT
TRBJ1-2 | NA | NA | TRBV13 | CASSQHDRSRGYTF | TGTGCCAGCAGCCAACACGACCGCTCGCGGGGCTACACCTTC
TRBJ2-5 | NA | TRBD1 | TRBV6-6 | CASSYGDRGPGETQYF | TGTGCCAGCAGTTACGGGGACAGGGGGCCGGGGGAGACCCAGTACTTC
TRBJ2-2 | few | TRBD1 | TRBV10-1 | CASSRTGIGAGELFF | TGCGCCAGCAGTCGGACAGGGATCGGGGCCGGGGAGCTGTTTTTT
TRBJ2-2 | few | TRBD2 | TRBV7-9 | CASSSDGASGRHTGELFF | TGTGCCAGCAGCTCCGACGGGGCTAGCGGGAGGCACACCGGGGAGCTGTTTTTT
TRBJ2-7 | once | TRBD2 | TRBV2 | CASSEVSSGREYEQYF | TGTGCCAGCAGTGAAGTATCTAGCGGGAGAGAGTACGAGCAGTACTTC
TRBJ1-5 | NA | NA | TRBV18 | CASSLDRAGWSNQPQHF | TGTGCCAGCTCACTCGACAGAGCGGGTTGGAGCAATCAGCCCCAGCATTTT
TRBJ2-7 | NA | TRBD1 | TRBV27 | CASSSLGTATYEQYF | TGTGCCAGCAGTTCCCTCGGGACAGCTACCTACGAGCAGTACTTC
TRBJ2-5 | NA | TRBD2 | TRBV10-3 | CAIRGTSVETQYF | TGTGCCATCAGGGGGACTAGCGTTGAGACCCAGTACTTC
TRBJ2-7 | few | NA | TRBV2 | CASIGALSYEQYF | TGTGCCAGCATAGGAGCCCTATCCTACGAGCAGTACTTC
TRBJ2-1 | NA | NA | TRBV27 | CASSLRRDYNEQFF | TGTGCCAGCAGTTTACGGCGGGATTACAATGAGCAGTTCTTC
TRBJ1-2 | NA | TRBD1 | TRBV14 | CASSQDRDRRLYGYTF | TGTGCCAGCAGCCAAGATCGGGACAGGCGCCTCTATGGCTACACCTTC
TRBJ2-3 | NA | TRBD2 | TRBV5-4 | CASSSGFGREGPDTQYF | TGTGCCAGCAGTTCGGGGTTTGGTCGGGAGGGCCCAGATACGCAGTATTTT
TRBJ2-2 | once | TRBD1 | TRBV11-3 | CASSLGVVWDRANTGELFF | TGTGCCAGCAGCTTAGGTGTGGTCTGGGACAGGGCGAACACCGGGGAGCTGTTTTTT
TRBJ2-1 | NA | NA | TRBV24-1 | CARESSRERDEQFF | TGTGCCAGGGAATCATCCCGGGAGCGCGATGAGCAGTTCTTC
TRBJ2-1 | NA | NA | TRBV11-2 | CASSFTGLDEQFF | TGTGCCAGCAGCTTCACAGGGTTGGATGAGCAGTTCTTC
TRBJ2-7 | NA | NA | TRBV4-2 | CASSPLTGAYEQYF | TGTGCCAGCAGCCCCTTGACCGGGGCCTACGAGCAGTACTTC
TRBJ1-5 | NA | NA | TRBV6-2/TRBV6-3 | CASSYLDSNQPQHF | TGTGCCAGCAGTTACCTGGACAGTAATCAGCCCCAGCATTTT
TRBJ1-1 | NA | NA | TRBV3-1/TRBV3-2 | CASSPTSLTNTEAFF | TGTGCCAGCAGCCCAACCTCTCTAACGAACACTGAAGCTTTCTTT
TRBJ1-2 | NA | NA | TRBV14 | CASRRTGMDGYTF | TGTGCCAGCAGACGAACAGGGATGGATGGCTACACCTTC
TRBJ1-2 | NA | TRBD1 | TRBV7-2 | CASSFRQGDGYTF | TGTGCCAGCAGCTTCCGGCAGGGGGACGGCTACACCTTC
TRBJ1-1 | NA | NA | TRBV7-9 | CASSLDRASTEAFF | TGTGCCAGCAGCTTAGACAGGGCGAGCACTGAAGCTTTCTTT
TRBJ1-2 | NA | NA | TRBV2 | CASYRVSHDYTF | TGTGCCAGCTACAGGGTATCTCACGACTACACCTTC
TRBJ1-1 | NA | NA | TRBV5-6 | CASSWGGELNTEAFF | TGTGCCAGCAGCTGGGGGGGCGAATTGAACACTGAAGCTTTCTTT
TRBJ1-2 | NA | TRBD1 | TRBV5-4 | CASRTGAGGYTF | TGTGCCAGCCGAACAGGGGCTGGGGGCTACACCTTC
TRBJ1-3 | NA | NA | TRBV21-1 | CASSPPGRKEQGASSGNTIYF | TGTGCCAGCAGCCCCCCCGGACGGAAAGAACAGGGGGCCTCCTCTGGAAACACCATATATTTT
TRBJ1-2 | NA | TRBD1 | TRBV4-2 | CASSQDGDRDGYTF | TGTGCCAGCAGCCAAGACGGGGACAGGGATGGCTACACCTTC
TRBJ1-1 | NA | TRBD1 | TRBV5-6 | CASSSLIRQGRNTEAFF | TGTGCCAGCAGCTCCCTGATTAGACAGGGTCGGAACACTGAAGCTTTCTTT
TRBJ2-2 | NA | TRBD2 | TRBV29-1 | CSGGTSGGTGELFF | TGCAGCGGAGGGACTAGCGGGGGGACCGGGGAGCTGTTTTTT
TRBJ2-7 | once | NA | TRBV18 | CASSSQGVQEAPYEQYF | TGTGCCAGCTCATCCCAAGGTGTCCAGGAAGCCCCCTACGAGCAGTACTTC
TRBJ2-5 | NA | TRBD1 | TRBV19 | CASSRDRGRETQYF | TGTGCCAGTAGTAGAGACAGGGGGCGAGAGACCCAGTACTTC
TRBJ2-5 | NA | TRBD1 | TRBV25-1 | CASSELVSGGLQETQYF | TGTGCCAGCAGTGAATTAGTGTCAGGGGGCCTCCAAGAGACCCAGTACTTC
TRBJ2-7 | many | TRBD1 | TRBV19 | CASSLTGNYEQYF | TGTGCCAGTAGCTTGACAGGGAACTACGAGCAGTACTTC
TRBJ2-1 | NA | TRBD2 | TRBV7-6 | CASSLAGREGLDNEQFF | TGTGCCAGCAGCTTAGCGGGCCGGGAGGGCCTCGACAATGAGCAGTTCTTC
TRBJ2-1 | few | NA | TRBV5-1 | CASSLASRGFNNEQFF | TGCGCCAGCAGCTTGGCCTCTCGGGGATTCAACAATGAGCAGTTCTTC
TRBJ1-1 | NA | NA | TRBV4-3 | CASSQDPGMNTEAFF | TGCGCCAGCAGCCAAGATCCCGGTATGAACACTGAAGCTTTCTTT
TRBJ1-5 | NA | NA | TRBV4-3 | CASSQDYPGGNQPQHF | TGCGCCAGCAGCCAAGATTATCCAGGGGGCAATCAGCCCCAGCATTTT
TRBJ1-2 | NA | NA | TRBV18 | CASSPPVNPTGTF | TGTGCCAGCTCACCACCGGTCAACCCTACGGGGACCTTC